The clone carrying this TCR beta chain has ten or more counts. Its antigen is unidentified. This record belongs to a study of metastatic and nonmetastatic thyroid tumors. About the study: Patients with malignant and benign thyroid disease provided blood and tumor or nodule tissue, whose repertoires were compared.

Thyroid surgery took place with no prior treatment in any patient. The CDR3 length is 14 residues. V was pared by 4 bases and J by 6 bases, with 13 bases between. Germline loops: CDR1 MNHNS, CDR2 SASEGT. Study results and limitations: Significantly higher TCR beta diversity was reportedly seen in malignant thyroid tumors than benign nodules, in blood and tumor.

Authors' methods: Using the CDR3 differences seen across clinicopathological groups, the authors built a distant-metastasis classifier for papillary thyroid cancer, which was meant to discriminate distant-metastatic patients. TCRdb re-clonotyped the PCR reads through MiXCR. TCRdb's processing, not the authors', yielded these V and J calls. The table includes 25,000 to 30,000 clones, about 20% detected once. The sample consisted of blood. The TCR originated in a male donor with papillary thyroid cancer or a benign thyroid nodule (not recorded which). Some clones in this sample may be carry-over from other donors' samples. V usage is TRBV6-1 and J usage is TRBJ2-1, with a tentative D call TRBD1 (6 bases). The CDR3 sequence: CASSGRTEGNEQFF. CDR3 coding DNA: TGTGCCAGCAGTGGACGGACAGAGGGCAATGAGCAGTTCTTC.